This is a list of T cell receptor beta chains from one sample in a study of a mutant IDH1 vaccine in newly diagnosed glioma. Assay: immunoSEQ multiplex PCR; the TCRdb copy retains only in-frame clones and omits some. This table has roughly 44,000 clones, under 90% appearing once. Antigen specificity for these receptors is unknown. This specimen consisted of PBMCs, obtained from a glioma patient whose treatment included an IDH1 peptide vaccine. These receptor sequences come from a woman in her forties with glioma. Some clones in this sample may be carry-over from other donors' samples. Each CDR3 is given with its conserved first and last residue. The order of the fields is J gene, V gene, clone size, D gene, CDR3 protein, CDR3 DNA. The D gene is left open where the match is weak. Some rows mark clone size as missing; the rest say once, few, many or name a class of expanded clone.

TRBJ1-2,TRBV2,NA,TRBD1,CASSEEPGQGHGYTF,TGTGCCAGCAGTGAAGAGCCGGGACAGGGACATGGCTACACCTTC
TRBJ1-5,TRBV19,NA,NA,CASAKGQDREPQHF,TGTGCCAGTGCCAAGGGGCAGGACCGGGAGCCCCAGCATTTT
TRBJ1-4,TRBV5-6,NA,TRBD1,CASSLAEVRGPDEKLFF,TGTGCCAGCAGCTTGGCAGAGGTGAGGGGGCCAGATGAAAAACTGTTTTTT
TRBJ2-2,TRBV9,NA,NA,CASSPGRRNQNTGELFF,TGTGCCAGCAGCCCGGGGAGGAGGAACCAGAACACCGGGGAGCTGTTTTTT
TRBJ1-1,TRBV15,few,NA,CATSSEFQHTEAFF,TGTGCCACCAGCAGTGAGTTTCAGCACACTGAAGCTTTCTTT
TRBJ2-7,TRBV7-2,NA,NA,CASSLDRAGSYEQYF,TGTGCCAGCAGCTTAGATCGGGCAGGGAGTTACGAGCAGTACTTC
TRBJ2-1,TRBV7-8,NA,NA,CASSPKGEQFF,TGTGCCAGCAGCCCGAAAGGTGAGCAGTTCTTC
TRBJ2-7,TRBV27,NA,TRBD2,CASSFGRVSYEQYF,TGTGCCAGCAGTTTCGGGAGGGTCTCCTACGAGCAGTACTTC
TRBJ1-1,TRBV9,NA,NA,CASSVVGPRNTEAFF,TGTGCCAGCAGCGTAGTGGGTCCGCGGAACACTGAAGCTTTCTTT
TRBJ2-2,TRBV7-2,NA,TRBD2,CASTLRGGTGELFF,TGTGCCAGCACCTTACGGGGGGGCACCGGGGAGCTGTTTTTT
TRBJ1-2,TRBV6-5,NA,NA,CASSSLVNYGYTF,TGTGCCAGCAGTTCATTGGTTAACTATGGCTACACCTTC
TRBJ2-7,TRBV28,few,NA,CASSKLDMLSYEQYF,TGTGCCAGCAGTAAATTGGACATGCTCTCCTACGAGCAGTACTTC
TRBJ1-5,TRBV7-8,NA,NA,CASKGLNQPQHF,TGTGCCAGCAAGGGTTTAAATCAGCCCCAGCATTTT
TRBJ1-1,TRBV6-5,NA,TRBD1,CASSRGQGPEAFF,TGTGCCAGCAGCCGGGGACAGGGCCCTGAAGCTTTCTTT
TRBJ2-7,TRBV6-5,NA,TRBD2,CASRLAGGRSYEQYF,TGTGCCAGCAGACTAGCGGGGGGGCGGTCCTACGAGCAGTACTTC
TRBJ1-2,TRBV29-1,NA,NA,CSVYVRYGYTF,TGCAGCGTTTACGTACGATATGGCTACACCTTC
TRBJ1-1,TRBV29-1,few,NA,CSVERPQPEAFF,TGCAGCGTTGAACGGCCACAGCCTGAAGCTTTCTTT
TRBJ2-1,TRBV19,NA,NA,CASGSLSNEQFF,TGTGCCAGCGGGAGCCTAAGCAATGAGCAGTTCTTC
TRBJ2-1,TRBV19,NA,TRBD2,CASRQRGGRDEQFF,TGTGCCAGTAGGCAGCGGGGGGGCCGGGATGAGCAGTTCTTC
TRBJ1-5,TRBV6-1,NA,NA,CASSESGGRNQPQHF,TGTGCCAGCAGTGAATCCGGGGGCCGCAATCAGCCCCAGCATTTT
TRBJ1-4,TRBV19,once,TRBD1,CASSMTGGVEKLFF,TGTGCCAGTAGTATGACAGGGGGCGTTGAAAAACTGTTTTTT
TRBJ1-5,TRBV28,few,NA,CASRRFSNQPQHF,TGTGCCAGCAGAAGATTTAGCAATCAGCCCCAGCATTTT
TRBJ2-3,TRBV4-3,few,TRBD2,CASSQDRTRSDTQYF,TGCGCCAGCAGCCAGGATCGGACTAGGTCAGATACGCAGTATTTT
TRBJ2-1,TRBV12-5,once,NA,CASGLVEAPNEQFF,TGTGCTAGTGGTTTGGTAGAGGCCCCCAATGAGCAGTTCTTC
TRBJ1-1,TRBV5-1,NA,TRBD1,CASSLGGGATTEAFF,TGCGCCAGCAGCTTAGGAGGGGGCGCAACCACTGAAGCTTTCTTT
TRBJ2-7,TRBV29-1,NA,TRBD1,CSGSTGVYDEQYF,TGCAGCGGGTCGACAGGGGTCTACGACGAGCAGTACTTC
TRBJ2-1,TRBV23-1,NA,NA,CASSFSGIPPNEQFF,TGCGCCAGCAGTTTTAGTGGGATTCCCCCCAATGAGCAGTTCTTC
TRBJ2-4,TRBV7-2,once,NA,CASSWRAGEAKNIQYF,TGTGCCAGCAGCTGGAGAGCGGGTGAGGCCAAAAACATTCAGTACTTC
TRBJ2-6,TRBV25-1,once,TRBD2,CASSDRLASGANVLTF,TGTGCCAGCAGTGACCGACTAGCTTCCGGGGCCAACGTCCTGACTTTC
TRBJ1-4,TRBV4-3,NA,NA,CASSQDLRIMGEKLFF,TGCGCCAGCAGCCAAGATCTTAGGATTATGGGCGAAAAACTGTTTTTT
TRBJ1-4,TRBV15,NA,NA,CATSRGGVTNEKLFF,TGTGCCACCAGCAGAGGAGGGGTTACTAATGAAAAACTGTTTTTT
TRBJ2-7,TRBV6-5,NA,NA,CASSQTAFSYEQYF,TGTGCCAGCAGTCAGACGGCGTTCTCCTACGAGCAGTACTTC
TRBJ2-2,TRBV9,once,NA,CASSPDLSGELFF,TGTGCCAGCAGCCCGGACCTTTCCGGGGAGCTGTTTTTT
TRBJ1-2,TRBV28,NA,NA,CASSLTQTDYGYTF,TGTGCCAGCAGTTTAACCCAGACAGACTATGGCTACACCTTC
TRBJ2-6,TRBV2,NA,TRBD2,CASREVSGANVLTF,TGTGCCAGCCGGGAGGTTTCTGGGGCCAACGTCCTGACTTTC
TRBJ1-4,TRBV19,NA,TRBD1,CASSGQGNGNEKLFF,TGTGCCAGTAGCGGACAGGGGAATGGTAATGAAAAACTGTTTTTT
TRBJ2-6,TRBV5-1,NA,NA,CASSTRVGGANVLTF,TGCGCCAGCAGCACCAGGGTGGGAGGGGCCAACGTCCTGACTTTC
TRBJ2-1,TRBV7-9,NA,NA,CASSSRINNEQFF,TGTGCCAGCAGCTCCCGTATCAACAATGAGCAGTTCTTC
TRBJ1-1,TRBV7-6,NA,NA,CASSLEAGARTEAFF,TGTGCCAGCAGCTTAGAGGCAGGGGCGAGAACTGAAGCTTTCTTT
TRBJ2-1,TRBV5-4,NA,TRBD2,CASSVRLAGGLGNEQFF,TGTGCCAGCAGCGTGAGACTAGCGGGGGGATTGGGCAATGAGCAGTTCTTC
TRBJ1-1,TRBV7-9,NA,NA,CASGRRGTEAFF,TGTGCCAGCGGCAGGAGGGGAACTGAAGCTTTCTTT
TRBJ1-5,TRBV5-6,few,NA,CASSGVGALDQPQHF,TGTGCCAGCAGCGGAGTGGGGGCCTTAGATCAGCCCCAGCATTTT
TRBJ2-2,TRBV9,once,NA,CASSVMAGKTGELFF,TGTGCCAGCAGCGTAATGGCAGGGAAGACCGGGGAGCTGTTTTTT
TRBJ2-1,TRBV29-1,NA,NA,CSVGGDEQFF,TGCAGCGTTGGGGGCGATGAGCAGTTCTTC
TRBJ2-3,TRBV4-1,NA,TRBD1,CASSQTIPRDSRTDTQYF,TGCGCCAGCAGCCAAACAATTCCGAGGGACAGCCGCACAGATACGCAGTATTTT
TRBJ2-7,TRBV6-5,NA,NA,CASSYLGGSYEQYF,TGTGCCAGCAGTTACCTAGGAGGCTCCTACGAGCAGTACTTC
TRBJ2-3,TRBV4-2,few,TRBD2,CASSQEGTSGTDTQYF,TGTGCCAGCAGCCAAGAGGGGACTAGCGGGACAGATACGCAGTATTTT
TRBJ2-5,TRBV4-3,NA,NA,CASSQEWAETQYF,TGCGCCAGCAGCCAAGAATGGGCAGAGACCCAGTACTTC
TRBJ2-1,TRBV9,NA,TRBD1,CASSVGDSRYNEQFF,TGTGCCAGCAGCGTAGGGGACAGCCGCTACAATGAGCAGTTCTTC
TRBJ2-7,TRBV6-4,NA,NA,CASSGGSASYEQYF,TGTGCCAGCAGTGGAGGGTCGGCCTCCTACGAGCAGTACTTC
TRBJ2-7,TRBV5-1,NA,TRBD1,CASSLGVRGYEQYF,TGCGCCAGCAGCTTGGGCGTCAGGGGGTACGAGCAGTACTTC
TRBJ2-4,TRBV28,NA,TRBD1,CASSSTRQGDIQYF,TGTGCCAGCAGTTCCACCAGACAGGGGGACATTCAGTACTTC
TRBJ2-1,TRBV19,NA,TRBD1,CASSMTGFTYNEQFF,TGTGCCAGTAGTATGACAGGGTTCACCTACAATGAGCAGTTCTTC
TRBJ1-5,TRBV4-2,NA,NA,CASSQGRGNQPQHF,TGTGCCAGCAGCCAAGGTCGGGGCAATCAGCCCCAGCATTTT
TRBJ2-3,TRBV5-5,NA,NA,CAGSGEGTDTQYF,TGTGCCGGCTCGGGGGAAGGCACAGATACGCAGTATTTT
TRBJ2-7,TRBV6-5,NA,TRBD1,CASSYSIRQGSNEQYF,TGTGCCAGCAGTTACTCGATTAGACAGGGTAGTAACGAGCAGTACTTC
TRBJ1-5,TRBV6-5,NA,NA,CASSPTGSNQPQHF,TGTGCCAGCAGTCCCACAGGGAGCAATCAGCCCCAGCATTTT